This is a list of T cell receptor beta chains from one sample in a study of shared clonotypes between healthy human individuals. Sequencing used immunoSEQ multiplex PCR; TCRdb keeps in-frame clones, though not all of them. Of around 1.5 million clones in the sample, around 98% are singletons; the top ten hold about 0.4%. Sequencing used naive CD4+ T cells sorted from blood. The receptors derive from a young man in good health. CDR3s include the opening cysteine and the closing phenylalanine or tryptophan. A D gene is named only where the DNA matches it firmly. Rows give clone size only sometimes, using once, few, many, or a class for an expanded clone.

len: 14
d_gene: TRBD1
abundance: .
v_gene: TRBV7-2
j_gene: TRBJ2-7
CDR3aa: CASSYYRGTYEQYF
CDR3nt: TGTGCCAGCAGCTATTACAGGGGCACCTACGAGCAGTACTTC

len: 15
d_gene: TRBD1
abundance: .
v_gene: TRBV9
j_gene: TRBJ1-2
CDR3aa: CASSTGQGADYGYTF
CDR3nt: TGTGCCAGCAGCACAGGACAGGGTGCGGACTATGGCTACACCTTC

len: 14
d_gene: .
abundance: .
v_gene: TRBV28
j_gene: TRBJ2-7
CDR3aa: CASSLHGQSYEQYF
CDR3nt: TGTGCCAGCAGTTTACACGGACAGAGCTACGAGCAGTACTTC

len: 15
d_gene: TRBD2
abundance: .
v_gene: TRBV9
j_gene: TRBJ2-7
CDR3aa: CASSPRLAPTYEQYF
CDR3nt: TGTGCCAGCAGCCCCAGACTAGCTCCTACCTACGAGCAGTACTTC

len: 15
d_gene: .
abundance: .
v_gene: TRBV15
j_gene: TRBJ2-6
CDR3aa: CATSPRVGSANVLTF
CDR3nt: TGTGCCACCAGCCCCAGGGTTGGTAGCGCCAACGTCCTGACTTTC

len: 15
d_gene: .
abundance: .
v_gene: TRBV6-6
j_gene: TRBJ2-7
CDR3aa: CASSYTRRSSYEQYF
CDR3nt: TGTGCCAGCAGTTACACTAGAAGGAGCTCCTACGAGCAGTACTTC

len: 13
d_gene: .
abundance: .
v_gene: TRBV28
j_gene: TRBJ1-2
CDR3aa: CASSPGQGYGYTF
CDR3nt: TGTGCCAGCAGTCCAGGGCAGGGGTATGGCTACACCTTC

len: 15
d_gene: TRBD1
abundance: .
v_gene: TRBV7-6
j_gene: TRBJ1-4
CDR3aa: CASSSKGALYEKLFF
CDR3nt: TGTGCCAGCAGCTCGAAGGGGGCTCTTTATGAAAAACTGTTTTTT

len: 13
d_gene: TRBD1
abundance: .
v_gene: TRBV10-3
j_gene: TRBJ1-3
CDR3aa: CAMTDRGGNTIYF
CDR3nt: TGTGCCATGACCGACAGGGGTGGAAACACCATATATTTT

len: 16
d_gene: .
abundance: .
v_gene: TRBV9
j_gene: TRBJ1-1
CDR3aa: CASSVIPDRANTEAFF
CDR3nt: TGTGCCAGCAGCGTAATCCCGGACAGAGCGAACACTGAAGCTTTCTTT

len: 17
d_gene: .
abundance: .
v_gene: TRBV27
j_gene: TRBJ2-7
CDR3aa: CASSMGKMGRSPGVQYF
CDR3nt: TGTGCCAGCAGTATGGGCAAGATGGGGCGATCCCCCGGAGTGCAGTACTTC

len: 17
d_gene: TRBD2
abundance: .
v_gene: TRBV5-1
j_gene: TRBJ2-5
CDR3aa: CASSSPLGLAHQETQYF
CDR3nt: TGCGCCAGCAGCTCCCCTCTCGGACTAGCGCACCAAGAGACCCAGTACTTC

len: 14
d_gene: TRBD1
abundance: .
v_gene: TRBV25-1
j_gene: TRBJ2-2
CDR3aa: CASLGQANTGELFF
CDR3nt: TGTGCCAGCCTGGGACAGGCGAACACCGGGGAGCTGTTTTTT

len: 12
d_gene: .
abundance: .
v_gene: TRBV5-4
j_gene: TRBJ2-1
CDR3aa: CASSLGQPEQFF
CDR3nt: TGTGCCAGCAGCCTAGGACAGCCTGAGCAGTTCTTC

len: 13
d_gene: .
abundance: .
v_gene: TRBV7-2
j_gene: TRBJ2-1
CDR3aa: CASSPELGNEQFF
CDR3nt: TGTGCCAGCAGCCCGGAACTAGGCAATGAGCAGTTCTTC

len: 19
d_gene: TRBD1
abundance: .
v_gene: TRBV11-2
j_gene: TRBJ1-4
CDR3aa: CASSLRHSAQTGGRGKLFF
CDR3nt: TGTGCCAGCAGCCTTAGACACTCTGCCCAGACAGGGGGACGAGGAAAACTGTTTTTT

len: 10
d_gene: .
abundance: .
v_gene: TRBV2
j_gene: TRBJ1-1
CDR3aa: CARGWTEAFF
CDR3nt: TGTGCCCGGGGGTGGACTGAAGCTTTCTTT

len: 16
d_gene: .
abundance: .
v_gene: TRBV18
j_gene: TRBJ2-7
CDR3aa: CASSPPSAGVKSEQYF
CDR3nt: TGTGCCAGCTCACCACCATCTGCAGGGGTGAAGAGCGAGCAGTACTTC

len: 17
d_gene: TRBD1
abundance: .
v_gene: TRBV15
j_gene: TRBJ1-5
CDR3aa: CATSRGLGQGGNQPQHF
CDR3nt: TGTGCCACCAGCAGAGGACTGGGACAGGGGGGCAATCAGCCCCAGCATTTT

len: 13
d_gene: .
abundance: .
v_gene: TRBV7-9
j_gene: TRBJ1-5
CDR3aa: CASSFREHQPQHF
CDR3nt: TGTGCCAGCAGCTTTAGGGAACATCAGCCCCAGCATTTT

len: 15
d_gene: TRBD1
abundance: .
v_gene: TRBV18
j_gene: TRBJ1-5
CDR3aa: CASSPTGQHNQPQHF
CDR3nt: TGTGCCAGCTCACCAACGGGACAGCACAATCAGCCCCAGCATTTT

len: 12
d_gene: .
abundance: .
v_gene: TRBV30
j_gene: TRBJ1-2
CDR3aa: CAWARDRWSYTF
CDR3nt: TGTGCCTGGGCTAGAGACAGGTGGAGCTACACCTTC

len: 15
d_gene: .
abundance: .
v_gene: TRBV6-6
j_gene: TRBJ2-7
CDR3aa: CASSQSGVGAHEQYF
CDR3nt: TGTGCCAGCAGCCAAAGCGGCGTGGGGGCCCACGAGCAGTACTTC

len: 15
d_gene: TRBD2
abundance: .
v_gene: TRBV10-1
j_gene: TRBJ2-2
CDR3aa: CAIRLSGTSAGELFF
CDR3nt: TGCGCCATCCGATTGTCCGGGACTAGCGCCGGGGAGCTGTTTTTT

len: 20
d_gene: TRBD2
abundance: .
v_gene: TRBV11-2
j_gene: TRBJ2-3
CDR3aa: CASSLEGTSGEEYSTDTQYF
CDR3nt: TGTGCCAGCAGCTTAGAAGGGACTAGCGGGGAGGAGTATAGCACAGATACGCAGTATTTT

len: 15
d_gene: TRBD1
abundance: .
v_gene: TRBV18
j_gene: TRBJ2-7
CDR3aa: CASSPQGQGDYEQYF
CDR3nt: TGTGCCAGCTCACCCCAGGGGCAGGGGGACTACGAGCAGTACTTC

len: 18
d_gene: TRBD2
abundance: .
v_gene: TRBV7-2
j_gene: TRBJ2-7
CDR3aa: CASSLWTSGRNTAYEQYF
CDR3nt: TGTGCCAGCAGCTTATGGACTAGCGGGAGGAACACAGCCTACGAGCAGTACTTC

len: 15
d_gene: .
abundance: .
v_gene: TRBV7-2
j_gene: TRBJ1-1
CDR3aa: CASSPKTGVNTEAFF
CDR3nt: TGTGCCAGCAGCCCGAAGACAGGTGTGAACACTGAAGCTTTCTTT

len: 15
d_gene: TRBD2
abundance: .
v_gene: TRBV5-1
j_gene: TRBJ2-5
CDR3aa: CASSLLGGGQETQYF
CDR3nt: TGCGCCAGCAGCTTGTTGGGCGGGGGGCAAGAGACCCAGTACTTC

len: 15
d_gene: TRBD1
abundance: .
v_gene: TRBV28
j_gene: TRBJ2-2
CDR3aa: CATLQGAQNTGELFF
CDR3nt: TGTGCCACCTTACAGGGGGCGCAGAACACCGGGGAGCTGTTTTTT

len: 14
d_gene: .
abundance: .
v_gene: TRBV6-4
j_gene: TRBJ2-1
CDR3aa: CASTLNEGNNEQFF
CDR3nt: TGTGCCAGCACCCTAAACGAGGGAAACAATGAGCAGTTCTTC

len: 15
d_gene: TRBD2
abundance: .
v_gene: TRBV5-1
j_gene: TRBJ2-5
CDR3aa: CASSSGLAFQETQYF
CDR3nt: TGCGCCAGCAGCTCGGGACTAGCTTTTCAAGAGACCCAGTACTTC

len: 14
d_gene: .
abundance: .
v_gene: TRBV5-1
j_gene: TRBJ1-1
CDR3aa: CASSFRSVNTEAFF
CDR3nt: TGCGCCAGCAGCTTTAGGTCGGTGAACACTGAAGCTTTCTTT

len: 16
d_gene: .
abundance: .
v_gene: TRBV14
j_gene: TRBJ1-2
CDR3aa: CASSQERPITGYGYTF
CDR3nt: TGTGCCAGCAGCCAAGAAAGGCCGATCACGGGCTATGGCTACACCTTC

len: 12
d_gene: .
abundance: .
v_gene: TRBV2
j_gene: TRBJ2-7
CDR3aa: CASRARDTEQYF
CDR3nt: TGTGCCAGCAGGGCCCGGGACACCGAGCAGTACTTC

len: 16
d_gene: .
abundance: .
v_gene: TRBV7-9
j_gene: TRBJ2-1
CDR3aa: CASSLTGLTRGNEQFF
CDR3nt: TGTGCCAGCAGCCTCACAGGCCTTACCCGGGGCAATGAGCAGTTCTTC

len: 13
d_gene: .
abundance: .
v_gene: TRBV5-1
j_gene: TRBJ2-3
CDR3aa: CASSYDSPDTQYF
CDR3nt: TGCGCCAGCAGCTACGACAGCCCAGATACGCAGTATTTT

len: 20
d_gene: TRBD2
abundance: .
v_gene: TRBV9
j_gene: TRBJ2-1
CDR3aa: CASSASIGGLAGGPGVEQFF
CDR3nt: TGTGCCAGCAGCGCCTCGATTGGGGGACTAGCGGGAGGGCCTGGTGTTGAGCAGTTCTTC

len: 15
d_gene: TRBD1
abundance: once
v_gene: TRBV6-4
j_gene: TRBJ2-2
CDR3aa: CASSTTGGHTGELFF
CDR3nt: TGTGCCAGCAGTACTACAGGGGGTCATACCGGGGAGCTGTTTTTT

len: 17
d_gene: .
abundance: .
v_gene: TRBV14
j_gene: TRBJ2-4
CDR3aa: CASSQGRLGGAKNIQYF
CDR3nt: TGTGCCAGCAGCCAAGGCCGTCTAGGGGGAGCCAAAAACATTCAGTACTTC

len: 14
d_gene: .
abundance: .
v_gene: TRBV18
j_gene: TRBJ1-5
CDR3aa: CASSPRPVPQPQHF
CDR3nt: TGTGCCAGCTCACCAAGGCCAGTCCCTCAGCCCCAGCATTTT

len: 15
d_gene: TRBD2
abundance: once
v_gene: TRBV6-4
j_gene: TRBJ2-3
CDR3aa: CASSEERGATDTQYF
CDR3nt: TGTGCCAGCAGTGAAGAGCGGGGGGCCACAGATACGCAGTATTTT

len: 14
d_gene: .
abundance: .
v_gene: TRBV28
j_gene: TRBJ1-2
CDR3aa: CASSLTTGGYGYTF
CDR3nt: TGTGCCAGCAGTTTGACTACTGGGGGCTATGGCTACACCTTC

len: 15
d_gene: .
abundance: .
v_gene: TRBV4-1
j_gene: TRBJ1-5
CDR3aa: CASSQAATLNQPQHF
CDR3nt: TGCGCCAGCAGCCAAGCGGCGACGCTCAACCAGCCCCAGCATTTT

len: 13
d_gene: .
abundance: .
v_gene: TRBV5-1
j_gene: TRBJ2-5
CDR3aa: CASSGPERETQYF
CDR3nt: TGCGCCAGCAGCGGCCCAGAGAGGGAGACCCAGTACTTC

len: 15
d_gene: .
abundance: .
v_gene: TRBV18
j_gene: TRBJ1-3
CDR3aa: CASSPPGPSGNTIYF
CDR3nt: TGTGCCAGCTCACCTCCGGGACCATCTGGAAACACCATATATTTT

len: 18
d_gene: TRBD1
abundance: once
v_gene: TRBV7-2
j_gene: TRBJ2-2
CDR3aa: CASSSTRGQAISPGELFF
CDR3nt: TGTGCCAGCAGCTCGACCCGGGGACAGGCCATATCCCCCGGGGAGCTGTTTTTT

len: 15
d_gene: .
abundance: .
v_gene: TRBV5-1
j_gene: TRBJ2-1
CDR3aa: CASSLAGHTNNEQFF
CDR3nt: TGCGCCAGCAGCTTGGCTGGACACACAAACAATGAGCAGTTCTTC

len: 16
d_gene: .
abundance: .
v_gene: TRBV15
j_gene: TRBJ1-2
CDR3aa: CATSRDLPGGGYGYTF
CDR3nt: TGTGCCACCAGCAGAGATCTTCCAGGAGGGGGGTATGGCTACACCTTC

len: 13
d_gene: .
abundance: .
v_gene: TRBV7-3
j_gene: TRBJ1-2
CDR3aa: CASSLDQLGGYTF
CDR3nt: TGTGCCAGCAGCTTAGATCAACTGGGCGGCTACACCTTC

len: 12
d_gene: .
abundance: .
v_gene: TRBV5-1
j_gene: TRBJ2-5
CDR3aa: CANPGGEETQYF
CDR3nt: TGCGCCAACCCTGGAGGAGAAGAGACCCAGTACTTC

len: 14
d_gene: .
abundance: .
v_gene: TRBV29-1
j_gene: TRBJ2-1
CDR3aa: CSVDRDRAYNEQFF
CDR3nt: TGCAGCGTTGACAGAGACAGAGCATACAATGAGCAGTTCTTC

len: 18
d_gene: .
abundance: .
v_gene: TRBV29-1
j_gene: TRBJ2-6
CDR3aa: CSVEGPTWSLAGANVLTF
CDR3nt: TGCAGCGTTGAAGGGCCTACGTGGTCGTTGGCCGGGGCCAACGTCCTGACTTTC

len: 16
d_gene: .
abundance: .
v_gene: TRBV10-1
j_gene: TRBJ2-7
CDR3aa: CASSAKPWSGIYEQYF
CDR3nt: TGCGCCAGCAGTGCTAAGCCTTGGTCTGGGATCTACGAGCAGTACTTC

len: 14
d_gene: .
abundance: .
v_gene: TRBV5-1
j_gene: TRBJ2-5
CDR3aa: CASKQEPNQETQYF
CDR3nt: TGCGCCAGCAAACAGGAGCCGAACCAAGAGACCCAGTACTTC

len: 15
d_gene: .
abundance: .
v_gene: TRBV18
j_gene: TRBJ1-1
CDR3aa: CASSPNEGLGTEAFF
CDR3nt: TGTGCCAGCTCACCAAATGAGGGTCTCGGCACTGAAGCTTTCTTT

len: 16
d_gene: .
abundance: .
v_gene: TRBV7-7
j_gene: TRBJ2-3
CDR3aa: CASSLGGALATDTQYF
CDR3nt: TGTGCTAGCAGCTTAGGAGGGGCGCTAGCCACAGATACGCAGTATTTT

len: 14
d_gene: .
abundance: .
v_gene: TRBV28
j_gene: TRBJ1-5
CDR3aa: CASSFRPVAQPQHF
CDR3nt: TGTGCCAGCAGTTTTCGGCCAGTCGCCCAGCCCCAGCATTTT

len: 11
d_gene: .
abundance: .
v_gene: TRBV29-1
j_gene: TRBJ2-7
CDR3aa: CSVGTSYEQYF
CDR3nt: TGCAGCGTTGGTACCTCCTACGAGCAGTACTTC

len: 14
d_gene: .
abundance: .
v_gene: TRBV25-1
j_gene: TRBJ1-2
CDR3aa: CASRLGGDAFGYTF
CDR3nt: TGTGCCAGCAGATTGGGGGGCGATGCGTTCGGCTACACCTTC